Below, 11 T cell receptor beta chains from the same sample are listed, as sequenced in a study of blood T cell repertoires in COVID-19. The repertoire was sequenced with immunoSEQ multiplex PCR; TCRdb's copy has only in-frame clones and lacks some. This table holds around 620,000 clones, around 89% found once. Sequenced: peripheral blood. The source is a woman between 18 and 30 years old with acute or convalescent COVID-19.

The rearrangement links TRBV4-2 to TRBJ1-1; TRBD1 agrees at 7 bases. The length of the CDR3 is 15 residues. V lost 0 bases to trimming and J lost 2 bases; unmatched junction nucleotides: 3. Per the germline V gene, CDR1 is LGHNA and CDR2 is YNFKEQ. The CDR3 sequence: CASSQEGQSNTEAFF. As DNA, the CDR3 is TGTGCCAGCAGCCAAGAGGGACAGTCAAACACTGAAGCTTTCTTT.

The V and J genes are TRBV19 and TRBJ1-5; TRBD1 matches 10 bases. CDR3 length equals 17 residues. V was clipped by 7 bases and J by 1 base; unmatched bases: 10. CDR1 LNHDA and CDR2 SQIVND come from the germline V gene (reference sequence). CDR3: CASKGQGIRGSNQPQHF. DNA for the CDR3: TGTGCCAGTAAGGGACAGGGGATAAGAGGGAGCAATCAGCCCCAGCATTTT.

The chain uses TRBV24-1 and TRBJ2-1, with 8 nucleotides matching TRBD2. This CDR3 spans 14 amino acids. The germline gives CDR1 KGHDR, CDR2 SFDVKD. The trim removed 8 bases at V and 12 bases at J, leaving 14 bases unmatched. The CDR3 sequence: CATTGTRENEVQFF. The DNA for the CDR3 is TGTGCCACCACCGGGACTAGAGAAAATGAAGTGCAGTTCTTC.

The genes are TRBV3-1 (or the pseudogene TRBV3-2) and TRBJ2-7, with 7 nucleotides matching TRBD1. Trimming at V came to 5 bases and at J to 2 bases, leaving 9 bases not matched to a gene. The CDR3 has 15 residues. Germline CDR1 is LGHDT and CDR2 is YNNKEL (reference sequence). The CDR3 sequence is CASSFPGTETYEQYF. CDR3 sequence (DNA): TGTGCCAGCAGCTTTCCCGGGACAGAGACCTACGAGCAGTACTTC.

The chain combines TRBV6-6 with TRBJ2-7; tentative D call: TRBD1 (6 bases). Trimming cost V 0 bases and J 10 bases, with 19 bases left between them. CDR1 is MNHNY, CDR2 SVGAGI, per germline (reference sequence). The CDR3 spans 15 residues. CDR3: CASSYSGEQGFIQYF. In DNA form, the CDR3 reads TGTGCCAGCAGTTACTCGGGTGAACAGGGCTTCATACAGTACTTC.

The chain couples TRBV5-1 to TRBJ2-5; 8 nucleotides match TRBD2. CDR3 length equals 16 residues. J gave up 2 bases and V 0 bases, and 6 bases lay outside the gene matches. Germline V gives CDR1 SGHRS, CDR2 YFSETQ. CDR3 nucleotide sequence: TGCGCCAGCAGCTTGGCCCCAGCGGGGGATCAAGAGACCCAGTACTTC. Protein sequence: CASSLAPAGDQETQYF.

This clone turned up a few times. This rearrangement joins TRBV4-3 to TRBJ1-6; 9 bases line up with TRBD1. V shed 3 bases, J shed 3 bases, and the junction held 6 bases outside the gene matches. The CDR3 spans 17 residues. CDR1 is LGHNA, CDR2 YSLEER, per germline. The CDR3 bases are TGCGCCAGCAGCCAGGACGACAGGGGGGACTATAATTCACCCCTCCACTTT. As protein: CASSQDDRGDYNSPLHF.

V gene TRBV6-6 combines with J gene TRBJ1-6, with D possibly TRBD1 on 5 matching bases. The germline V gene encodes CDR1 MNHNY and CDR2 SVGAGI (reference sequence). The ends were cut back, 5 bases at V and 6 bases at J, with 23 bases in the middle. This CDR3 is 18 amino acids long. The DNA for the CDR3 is TGTGCCAGCAGTCCTGGGGCCAGGCCCAACACTTCTAATTCACCCCTCCACTTT. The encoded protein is CASSPGARPNTSNSPLHF.

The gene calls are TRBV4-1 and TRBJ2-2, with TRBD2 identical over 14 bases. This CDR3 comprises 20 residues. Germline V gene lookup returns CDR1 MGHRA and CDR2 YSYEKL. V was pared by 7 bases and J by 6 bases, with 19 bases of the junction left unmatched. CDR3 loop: CASTQKPGLAGVPGPGELFF. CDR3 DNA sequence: TGCGCCAGCACACAAAAACCGGGACTAGCGGGGGTCCCGGGGCCCGGGGAGCTGTTTTTT.

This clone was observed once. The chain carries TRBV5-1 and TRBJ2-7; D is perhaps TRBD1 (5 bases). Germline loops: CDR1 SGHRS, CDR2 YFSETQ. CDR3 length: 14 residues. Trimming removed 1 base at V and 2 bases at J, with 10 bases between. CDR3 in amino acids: CASSLTAGTYEQYF. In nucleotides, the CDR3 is TGCGCCAGCAGCTTGACGGCAGGGACCTACGAGCAGTACTTC.

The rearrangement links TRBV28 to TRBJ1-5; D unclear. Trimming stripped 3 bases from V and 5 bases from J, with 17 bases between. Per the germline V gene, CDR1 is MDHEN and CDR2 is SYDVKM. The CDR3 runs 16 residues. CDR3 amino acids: CASSFWDGGVDQPQHF. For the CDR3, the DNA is TGTGCCAGCAGTTTTTGGGATGGCGGGGTCGATCAGCCCCAGCATTTT.